This record concerns one T cell receptor (beta chain) sequence. This record comes from a study of T cell changes during pregnancy in multiple sclerosis. Per germline, CDR1 DFQATT and CDR2 SNEGSKA (reference sequence). CDR3 size: 11 residues. The V end lost 5 bases, the J end lost 6 bases, and 11 bases lay between the germline ends. The table came from immunoSEQ multiplex PCR; TCRdb's copy has only in-frame clones and leaves some out. The repertoire holds 35,000 to 45,000 clones, with roughly 84% as singletons. Sequencing was performed on CD8+ T cells from peripheral blood mononuclear cells, taken in the first trimester of pregnancy. The chain has TRBV20-1 and TRBJ2-7; tentatively, D is TRBD1 (7 bases). This receptor was taken from a female donor with multiple sclerosis, enrolled in a pregnancy study. This chain's CDR3 is CSAQGGGEQYF. CDR3 bases: TGCAGTGCTCAGGGGGGTGGCGAGCAGTACTTC.